Shown below are 16 T cell receptor beta chains from a single sample sequenced in a study of blood T cells in healthy people across ages. Primed by a sample-barcoded 5' primer and a J-beta primer mix, a second PCR proceeded for about 7 to 12 cycles. One entry per CDR3 protein, called by TCRdb with MiXCR from the 5' RACE reads. The data contain 700,000 to 900,000 distinct CDR3 sequences, around half of them singletons. The sample comprised blood. The source is a man aged 80 or over in good health.

This chain joins TRBV5-8 and TRBJ2-7, with TRBD2 matching 12 bases. The J call may be faulty, since TRBJ2-5 better matches the DNA end. The CDR3 runs to 16 residues. Germline lookup yields CDR1 SGHTS and CDR2 YDEGEE. The CDR3: CASSLGLAGDRETQYF. CDR3 coding DNA: TGTGCCAGCAGCTTGGGACTAGCGGGAGATAGGGAGACCCAGTACTTC.

This chain uses TRBV2 with TRBJ1-2; D is uncertain. Germline CDR1 is SNHLY and CDR2 is FYNNEI. This CDR3 region has 13 residues. Between the trimmed V and J ends, which lost 7 bases and 0 bases, there was a span of 9 bases. DNA of the CDR3: TGTGCCAGCACTCGAGTAACTAACTATGGCTACACCTTC. This translates into CASTRVTNYGYTF. The entire variable domain, with the rest obtained from reference TRBV2 and TRBJ1-2, is as follows: EPEVTQTPSHQVTQMGQEVILRCVPISNHLYFYWYRQILGQKVEFLVSFYNNEISEKSEIFDDQFSVERPDGSNFTLKIRSTKLEDSAMYFCASTRVTNYGYTFGSGTRLTVV.

The chain couples TRBV7-8 to TRBJ2-3, with D possibly being TRBD1 or TRBD2 (5 bases each). This CDR3 is built from 16 residues. The V gene's germline CDR1 is SGHVS and CDR2 FQNEAQ. Trimming cost V 4 bases and J 4 bases, with 18 bases left between them. The CDR3 DNA reads as TGTGCCAGCAGCTCAGAGGGCCAGGGTCTGGCAGATACGCAGTATTTT. It encodes CASSSEGQGLADTQYF.

This rearrangement joins TRBV24-1 to TRBJ2-3; possible D gene TRBD2, 6 bases. Germline V gene sequence: CDR1 KGHDR, CDR2 SFDVKD. Trimming stripped 1 base from V and 0 bases from J, with 7 bases between. The CDR3 contains 15 residues. The CDR3 is CATSDFAGSTDTQYF. The CDR3, as DNA: TGTGCCACCAGTGATTTTGCGGGAAGCACAGATACGCAGTATTTT.

The J gene is TRBJ2-1, the V gene TRBV5-1; D gene ambiguous. Germline CDR1 and CDR2: SGHRS and YFSETQ. Trimming took 0 bases from V and 9 from J, leaving 7 bases between them. The CDR3 has 12 residues. The CDR3 spells CASSLDGLEQFF. The CDR3, as DNA: TGCGCCAGCAGCTTGGATGGGCTTGAGCAGTTCTTC.

The chain uses TRBV6-5 and TRBJ2-5; D could derive from TRBD1 or TRBD2 (6 bases each). Trimming shortened V by 6 bases and J by 5 bases, and 19 bases separated the two germline ends. This CDR3 comprises 15 residues. Per germline, CDR1 MNHEY and CDR2 SVGAGI. CDR3 sequence reads: CASRSPGAGDETQYF. The CDR3 DNA reads TGTGCCAGCAGATCCCCGGGGGCGGGTGATGAGACCCAGTACTTC.

This clonotype was counted only a few times. CDR3 sequence reads: CASRPLAGAGRYAYF. For the CDR3, the DNA is TGTGCCAGCAGGCCACTAGCGGGAGCGGGGAGATACGCGTATTTT. The chain combines TRBV11-2 with TRBJ2-3; 11 nucleotides agree with TRBD2. This CDR3 spans 15 amino acids. Trimming cost V 6 bases and J 14 bases; bases outside gene matches: 16. Germline CDR1 reads SGHAT; CDR2 reads FQNNGV.

The rearrangement uses TRBV6-5 and TRBJ2-4; D might be TRBD2 (5 bases). The CDR3 sequence is 18 residues long. Per germline, CDR1 MNHEY and CDR2 SVGAGI. Trimming took 0 bases from V and 0 from J, leaving 15 bases between them. The CDR3 nucleotides read TGTGCCAGCAGTTACTCCTATCCCCCGGGGATAGCCAAAAACATTCAGTACTTC. Translating gives CASSYSYPPGIAKNIQYF.

The rearrangement links TRBV3-1 to TRBJ2-1; 8 positions agree with TRBD2. J lost 3 bases, V lost 0 bases, and 4 bases had no gene match. Germline CDR1 and CDR2: LGHDT and YNNKEL (reference sequence). The CDR3 sequence is 16 residues long. The CDR3 DNA reads as TGTGCCAGCAGCCAAGAACCGGGAGGGCTCTACAATGAGCAGTTCTTC. This encodes CASSQEPGGLYNEQFF.

V and J are TRBV3-1 and TRBJ2-5, with 7 bases identical to TRBD2. The ends lost 4 bases at V and 11 bases at J; junction bases unmatched: 16. Germline V gene data show CDR1 as LGHDT and CDR2 as YNNKEL (reference sequence). The CDR3 consists of 15 residues. This CDR3 reads CASSRQAAGVCEQYF. The CDR3 bases are TGTGCCAGCAGCCGGCAGGCGGCGGGAGTTTGTGAGCAGTACTTC.

CDR3 protein: CSPLYATGVNGYTF. The CDR3 DNA follows: TGCAGTCCGCTATACGCGACAGGGGTGAATGGCTACACCTTC. The V call is TRBV20-1, the J call TRBJ1-2; 8 nucleotides line up with TRBD1. J was trimmed by 6 bases and V by 8 bases; bases with no gene match: 14. This CDR3 region has 14 residues. Germline CDR1 reads DFQATT; CDR2 reads SNEGSKA (reference sequence).

The rearrangement links TRBV18 to TRBJ2-3, with TRBD1 matching 10 bases. CDR3 length equals 16 residues. Germline CDR1 is KGHSH and CDR2 is LQKENI. Trimming cost V 3 bases and J 2 bases; bases outside gene matches: 5. CDR3 sequence (DNA): TGTGCCAGCTCACCGTTGGGACAGGGGATCACAGATACGCAGTATTTT. It yields the protein CASSPLGQGITDTQYF.

At least ten counts were recorded for this clonotype. CDR3 sequence: CASSAGTGAEAFF. Here the CDR3 DNA reads TGTGCCAGCAGCGCAGGGACAGGGGCTGAAGCTTTCTTT. The chain combines TRBV7-3 with TRBJ1-1; 10 positions match TRBD1. The CDR3 extends over 13 amino acids. V was clipped by 5 bases and J by 6 bases; unmatched bases: 3. Germline CDR1 reads SGHTA; CDR2 reads FQGTGA.

The gene calls are TRBV29-1 and TRBJ2-5; D perhaps matches TRBD2 (6 bases). Germline CDR1 and CDR2: SQVTM and ANQGSEA. Trimming took 5 bases from V and 11 from J, leaving 21 bases between them. This CDR3 is built from 13 residues. Here the CDR3 reads CSVRRGIGDKQYF. The CDR3 DNA follows: TGCAGCGTTCGGCGCGGGATTGGGGATAAGCAGTACTTC. The variable domain in full, completed from reference TRBV29-1 and TRBJ2-5, reads SAVISQKPSRDICQRGTSLTIQCQVDSQVTMMFWYRQQPGQSLTLIATANQGSEATYESGFVIDKFPISRPNLTFSTLTVSNMSPEDSSIYLCSVRRGIGDKQYFGPGTRLLVL.

The chain carries TRBV24-1 and TRBJ2-3; 8 nucleotides match TRBD1. The V segment lost 5 bases and the J segment 0 bases; nucleotides outside the gene matches: 3. Germline V gene lookup returns CDR1 KGHDR and CDR2 SFDVKD. The CDR3 totals 15 residues. CDR3 DNA sequence: TGTGCCACCAGTGGTGGACAGGGCAGCACAGATACGCAGTATTTT. Encoded protein: CATSGGQGSTDTQYF.

V and J are TRBV29-1 and TRBJ1-3; D may be TRBD1 (5 bases). CDR1 is SQVTM, CDR2 ANQGSEA, per germline. The CDR3 is made up of 13 amino acids. V lost 3 bases and J 6 bases, leaving 12 bases between the germline ends. The CDR3 DNA is TGCAGCGTTGAGGGGACGGGAGAAAACACCATATATTTT. Protein sequence: CSVEGTGENTIYF. Full variable domain (missing parts from reference TRBV29-1 and TRBJ1-3): SAVISQKPSRDICQRGTSLTIQCQVDSQVTMMFWYRQQPGQSLTLIATANQGSEATYESGFVIDKFPISRPNLTFSTLTVSNMSPEDSSIYLCSVEGTGENTIYFGEGSWLTVV.